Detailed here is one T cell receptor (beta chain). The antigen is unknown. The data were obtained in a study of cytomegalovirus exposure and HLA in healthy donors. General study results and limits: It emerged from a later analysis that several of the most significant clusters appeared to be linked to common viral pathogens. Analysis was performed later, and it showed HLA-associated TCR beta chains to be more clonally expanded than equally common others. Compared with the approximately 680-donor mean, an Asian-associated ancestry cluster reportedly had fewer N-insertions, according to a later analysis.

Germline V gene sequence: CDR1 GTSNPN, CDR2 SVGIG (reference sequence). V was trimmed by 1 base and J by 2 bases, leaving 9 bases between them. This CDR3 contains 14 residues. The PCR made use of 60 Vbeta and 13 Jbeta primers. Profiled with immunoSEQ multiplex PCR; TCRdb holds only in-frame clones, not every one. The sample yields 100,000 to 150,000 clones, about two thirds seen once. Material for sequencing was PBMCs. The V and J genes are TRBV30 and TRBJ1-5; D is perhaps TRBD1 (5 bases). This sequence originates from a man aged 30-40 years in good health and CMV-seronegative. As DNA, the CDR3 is TGTGCCTGGAGTGAGGGGTTTGGCAATCAGCCCCAGCATTTT. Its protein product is CAWSEGFGNQPQHF.